A selection of T cell receptor beta chains follows, all from one sample in a study of OX40 agonist ivuxolimab in advanced cancers. Clones were sequenced by immunoSEQ multiplex PCR, and TCRdb holds only the in-frame ones, with some missing. The sample records tens of thousands of clones, more than 70% being singletons. The material sequenced was CD4+ or CD8+ T cells sorted from blood, taken in a trial of the OX40 agonist ivuxolimab. All receptors derive from an adult with an advanced solid tumor such as melanoma, head and neck, liver or kidney cancer. The CDR3 runs from the conserved cysteine through the conserved F or W. Each record gives: V gene, clone size, J gene, D gene, CDR3 protein, CDR3 DNA. D genes are given only for firm matches. Clone size is stated in some rows and not others, as once, few, many or a class when expanded.

TRBV5-1	NA	TRBJ2-2	TRBD2	CASSPRGVVSGELFF	TGCGCCAGCAGCCCCCGGGGGGTTGTGTCCGGGGAGCTGTTTTTT
TRBV6-6	NA	TRBJ2-7	TRBD1	CASSPTGSPYEQYF	TGTGCCAGCAGTCCGACAGGGAGCCCCTACGAGCAGTACTTC
TRBV23-1	NA	TRBJ1-2	NA	CASRRGFENYGYTF	TGCGCCAGCAGGAGGGGGTTTGAAAACTATGGCTACACCTTC
TRBV19	few	TRBJ1-2	TRBD1	CAIGTAVYGYTF	TGTGCCATCGGGACAGCTGTCTATGGCTACACCTTC
TRBV12-5	NA	TRBJ2-2	NA	CASNFNTGELFF	TGTGCTAGCAATTTTAACACCGGGGAGCTGTTTTTT
TRBV6-5	NA	TRBJ2-7	NA	CASLDRLYEQYF	TGTGCCAGCCTTGACAGGCTCTACGAGCAGTACTTC
TRBV19	NA	TRBJ1-5	NA	CASNPQVSNQPQHF	TGTGCCAGTAACCCACAGGTTAGCAATCAGCCCCAGCATTTT
TRBV18	once	TRBJ2-5	NA	CASSPPSVREETQYF	TGTGCCAGCTCACCCCCCTCGGTCAGGGAAGAGACCCAGTACTTC
TRBV11-2	few	TRBJ2-5	NA	CASSLETTRKETQYF	TGTGCCAGCAGCTTAGAGACCACCAGAAAAGAGACCCAGTACTTC
TRBV7-3	once	TRBJ2-3	TRBD1	CASSPGQISTDTQYF	TGTGCCAGCAGCCCGGGACAGATTAGCACAGATACGCAGTATTTT
TRBV11-1	NA	TRBJ2-2	NA	CASSLVRGSGELFF	TGTGCCAGCAGCTTAGTGAGGGGCAGCGGGGAGCTGTTTTTT
TRBV2	NA	TRBJ1-3	NA	CASSAVYGSGNTIYF	TGTGCCAGCAGTGCGGTTTACGGCTCTGGAAACACCATATATTTT
TRBV7-9	NA	TRBJ1-2	NA	CASSLRTDYNYGYTF	TGTGCCAGCAGCCTACGGACAGATTACAACTATGGCTACACCTTC
TRBV18	NA	TRBJ2-5	NA	CASSPGSQETQYF	TGTGCCAGCTCACCGGGTTCGCAAGAGACCCAGTACTTC
TRBV10-1	NA	TRBJ2-7	NA	CASSSSKAGTNYEQYF	TGCGCCAGCAGTTCTTCCAAGGCCGGGACCAACTACGAGCAGTACTTC
TRBV7-5	once	TRBJ1-6	NA	CARISLCAGVPSPLHF	TGTGCCAGAATTTCGCTGTGCGCCGGAGTTCCCTCACCCCTCCACTTT
TRBV7-2	NA	TRBJ1-2	NA	CASSLSRNLYGYTF	TGTGCCAGCAGCTTGTCCCGGAACCTTTATGGCTACACCTTC
TRBV15	NA	TRBJ2-7	NA	CATSRAGDLTYEQYF	TGTGCCACCAGCAGAGCTGGGGATTTGACCTACGAGCAGTACTTC
TRBV11-2	NA	TRBJ1-2	NA	CASSARARGYTF	TGTGCCAGCAGCGCCAGGGCGCGAGGCTACACCTTC
TRBV5-1	NA	TRBJ2-7	NA	CASSLAAGSAGTDEQYF	TGCGCCAGCAGCTTGGCCGCAGGCTCAGCAGGTACTGACGAGCAGTACTTC
TRBV9	NA	TRBJ1-3	NA	CASSAGNDGNTIYF	TGTGCCAGCAGCGCTGGAAATGACGGAAACACCATATATTTT
TRBV5-4	NA	TRBJ2-7	NA	CASSVDRWAYEQYF	TGTGCCAGCAGCGTTGACAGGTGGGCCTACGAGCAGTACTTC
TRBV6-5	NA	TRBJ1-5	TRBD1	CASGRTGGVQPQHF	TGTGCCAGCGGACGGACAGGGGGCGTTCAGCCCCAGCATTTT
TRBV10-2	few	TRBJ1-1	NA	CASSESVNTEAFF	TGCGCCAGCAGTGAGTCAGTCAACACTGAAGCTTTCTTT
TRBV7-7	NA	TRBJ1-1	NA	CASSPDHLSTEAFF	TGTGCCAGCAGCCCCGATCATCTCTCTACTGAAGCTTTCTTT
TRBV18	NA	TRBJ2-1	TRBD2	CASSPLPGTSGGANEQFF	TGTGCCAGCTCACCGCTCCCCGGGACTAGCGGGGGGGCCAATGAGCAGTTCTTC
TRBV7-9	NA	TRBJ1-2	NA	CASSSRTDYNYGYTF	TGTGCCAGCAGCTCCAGGACGGATTACAACTATGGCTACACCTTC
TRBV6-5	once	TRBJ2-3	NA	CASNGAAGGDTQYF	TGTGCCAGCAACGGGGCCGCCGGTGGGGATACGCAGTATTTT
TRBV7-6	NA	TRBJ1-1	NA	CASSQALNTEAFF	TGTGCCAGCAGCCAAGCATTGAACACTGAAGCTTTCTTT
TRBV9	once	TRBJ1-2	NA	CASSAQLGHYGYTF	TGTGCCAGCAGCGCCCAACTAGGGCACTATGGCTACACCTTC
TRBV5-1	NA	TRBJ2-7	TRBD1	CASTPGTGRYEQYF	TGCGCCAGCACCCCCGGGACAGGGCGGTACGAGCAGTACTTC
TRBV13	NA	TRBJ2-3	NA	CASSLAEDTQYF	TGTGCCAGCAGCTTAGCCGAAGATACGCAGTATTTT
TRBV5-1	NA	TRBJ1-3	NA	CASSHEDRNTIYF	TGCGCCAGCAGCCACGAAGACAGAAACACCATATATTTT
TRBV7-9	NA	TRBJ2-7	TRBD1	CASSPDRWGVYEQYF	TGTGCCAGCAGTCCGGACAGGTGGGGAGTCTACGAGCAGTACTTC
TRBV18	NA	TRBJ2-7	NA	CASSPGGLSSYEQYF	TGTGCCAGCTCACCAGGAGGGCTAAGCTCCTACGAGCAGTACTTC
TRBV12-5	NA	TRBJ1-5	NA	CASSGLSGVNQPQHF	TGTGCTAGTTCTGGGCTGTCGGGGGTCAATCAGCCCCAGCATTTT
TRBV2	NA	TRBJ1-1	NA	CASSRDSEAFF	TGTGCCAGCAGCCGGGACTCTGAAGCTTTCTTT
TRBV4-3	NA	TRBJ2-1	NA	CASRQPRRRGAGNEQFF	TGCGCCAGCAGACAACCAAGGAGGAGGGGCGCCGGGAATGAGCAGTTCTTC
TRBV6-6	NA	TRBJ2-5	TRBD2	CASSSARGEVRETQYF	TGTGCCAGCAGTTCCGCCCGGGGGGAGGTCAGGGAGACCCAGTACTTC
TRBV14	NA	TRBJ2-1	TRBD1	CASSQRTGLVYNEQFF	TGTGCCAGCAGCCAAAGGACAGGGTTAGTTTACAATGAGCAGTTCTTC
TRBV7-2	NA	TRBJ2-7	NA	CASSPGPGQYEQYF	TGTGCCAGCAGCCCTGGGCCAGGACAGTACGAGCAGTACTTC
TRBV6-5	NA	TRBJ1-2	NA	CASRRANYGYTF	TGTGCCAGCCGCAGGGCGAACTATGGCTACACCTTC
TRBV5-1	NA	TRBJ1-1	TRBD1	CASTLTGGAGNTEAFF	TGCGCCAGCACCCTCACAGGGGGCGCTGGAAACACTGAAGCTTTCTTT
TRBV20-1	once	TRBJ1-4	NA	CSAREPEKLFF	TGCAGTGCTAGAGAACCCGAAAAACTGTTTTTT
TRBV4-3	NA	TRBJ2-3	NA	CASSQQPSDTQYF	TGCGCCAGCAGCCAGCAGCCGAGCGATACGCAGTATTTT
TRBV5-1	NA	TRBJ2-1	TRBD2	CASSFLSGGPRNEQFF	TGCGCCAGCAGTTTCCTATCGGGGGGGCCGAGGAATGAGCAGTTCTTC
TRBV18	NA	TRBJ1-2	TRBD1	CASSKQGNYGYTF	TGTGCCAGCTCAAAACAGGGGAACTATGGCTACACCTTC
TRBV7-3	once	TRBJ2-5	NA	CASSTGPLRQETQYF	TGTGCCAGCAGCACTGGGCCCCTCCGGCAAGAGACCCAGTACTTC
TRBV19	NA	TRBJ2-3	NA	CASSIGLDTQYF	TGTGCCAGTAGTATAGGGTTAGATACGCAGTATTTT
TRBV10-3	NA	TRBJ1-1	NA	CAISNRGGTEAFF	TGTGCCATCAGTAATCGGGGCGGCACTGAAGCTTTCTTT